A single sample is the source of the 7 T cell receptor beta chains below, sequenced in a study of blood T cell repertoires in COVID-19. Libraries were prepared by immunoSEQ multiplex PCR; TCRdb keeps only in-frame clonotypes and omits some of them. The profile covers about 53,000 clones, with 70% to 90% appearing a single time and under 3.5% taken by the ten largest. Sequenced sample: peripheral blood. These receptors all stem from a man older than 75 with acute or convalescent COVID-19.

A single count supports this clone. The gene calls are TRBV6-5 and TRBJ2-1, with 8 bases fitting TRBD2. CDR1 MNHEY and CDR2 SVGAGI come from the germline V gene. Losses at the gene ends were 9 bases for V and 2 bases for J; bases not matched to a gene: 3. The CDR3 covers 13 residues. The CDR3 loop reads CASLAGPYNEQFF. CDR3 sequence (DNA): TGTGCCAGTTTAGCGGGGCCCTACAATGAGCAGTTCTTC.

This chain links TRBV21-1 with TRBJ1-1; the table gives TRBD1 as D, unverified against the DNA. TRBV21-1 represents a pseudogene. The CDR3 spans 22 residues. This CDR3 reads CASSKLKPDRVERTGVNTEAFF. The CDR3, as DNA: TGTGCCAGCAGCAAACTTAAACCGGACAGGGTGGAGAGGACGGGAGTAAACACTGAAGCTTTCTTT.

V is TRBV2 and J is TRBJ2-5; TRBD2 matches at 10 bases. Germline CDR1 reads SNHLY; CDR2 reads FYNNEI. The ends lost 2 bases at V and 1 base at J; junction bases unmatched: 4. This CDR3 region has 16 residues. Here the CDR3 reads CASSEWSGGAQETQYF. CDR3 nucleotide sequence: TGTGCCAGCAGTGAATGGAGCGGGGGGGCCCAAGAGACCCAGTACTTC.

V usage is TRBV21-1 and J usage is TRBJ1-4. TRBV21-1 is a recognized pseudogene. CDR3 length: 11 residues. CDR3 in amino acids: CASSKGGGRVF. The CDR3, as DNA: TGTGCCAGCAGCAAAGGAGGCGGTCGGGTTTTT.

Only one count was recorded for this clone. The chain combines TRBV5-1 with TRBJ2-3; TRBD2 matches 7 bases. The CDR3 runs 17 residues. Germline V lookup: CDR1 SGHRS, CDR2 YFSETQ. Trimming removed 4 bases from V and 3 bases from J; junction bases left unmatched: 14. The CDR3 here is CASSRGGIRGTTDTQYF. CDR3 DNA: TGCGCCAGCAGCCGGGGAGGGATCCGGGGAACTACAGATACGCAGTATTTT.

The J gene is TRBJ1-4, the V gene TRBV30; maybe TRBD1 (6 bases). There are 13 residues in the CDR3. V dropped 0 bases and J dropped 8 bases, with 10 bases sitting between them. CDR1 is GTSNPN, CDR2 SVGIG, per germline (reference sequence). The CDR3 is CAWSVRQGEKLFF. The CDR3 DNA reads TGTGCCTGGAGTGTACGGCAGGGGGAAAAACTGTTTTTT.

The chain uses TRBV3-1 (or the pseudogene TRBV3-2) and TRBJ2-7; D is unclear. V lost 4 bases, J lost 3 bases, and 13 bases lay in between. The CDR3 is made up of 14 amino acids. CDR1 is LGHDT and CDR2 is YNNKEL in the germline V gene (reference sequence). This chain's CDR3 is CASSPGASHYEQYF. DNA for the CDR3: TGTGCCAGCAGCCCCGGAGCGTCCCACTACGAGCAGTACTTC.